Below are 28 T cell receptor beta chains sequenced from a single sample in a study of T cell clones after liver transplantation. Method: immunoSEQ multiplex PCR; TCRdb's copy keeps in-frame clones and lacks some. The sample holds some 34,000 clones, approximately 96% seen once. The specimen was CD8+ T cells from blood, collected 12 months after liver transplant. The source of these receptors is a human patient who received a liver transplant. Some T cells could come from the graft donor.

This clone was observed a single time. The chain combines TRBV7-9 with TRBJ1-1, with 7 bases identical to TRBD1. V gave up 6 bases and J gave up 3 bases; unmatched junction bases: 10. The CDR3 spans 15 residues. Germline values: CDR1 SEHNR, CDR2 FQNEAQ (reference sequence). CDR3 in DNA: TGTGCCAGCAGTTCGGGAGGGGGCGCGTACACTGAAGCTTTCTTT. Translating gives CASSSGGGAYTEAFF.

This clone was detected once. This sequence joins TRBV7-8 and TRBJ1-5; D perhaps matches TRBD1 (5 bases). V was shortened by 2 bases and J by 3 bases, with 11 bases between the two germline ends. The CDR3 consists of 15 residues. Germline CDR1 and CDR2: SGHVS and FQNEAQ. CDR3: CASSLWGEANQPQHF. The CDR3 DNA is TGTGCCAGCAGCTTATGGGGGGAAGCCAATCAGCCCCAGCATTTT.

The rearrangement joins TRBV21-1 to TRBJ2-2; the listed D gene, TRBD1, was not tested against the DNA. TRBV21-1 is deemed a pseudogene. This CDR3 region has 17 residues. The CDR3 DNA reads TGTGCCAGCAGCAAAGTCCGTAGGACAGATTACACCGGGGAGCTGTTTTTT. Translated: CASSKVRRTDYTGELFF.

This clone has a single count. The chain carries TRBV7-3 and TRBJ1-1; 9 bases agree with TRBD1. V was pared by 4 bases and J by 1 base, with 13 bases of the junction left unmatched. Germline CDR1 and CDR2: SGHTA and FQGTGA. The CDR3 contains 18 residues. The CDR3 region has the DNA TGTGCCAGCAGCTGGGGACAGGGAGGAGGGATAAGGAACACTGAAGCTTTCTTT. Translated: CASSWGQGGGIRNTEAFF.

The rearrangement joins TRBV15 to TRBJ2-2, with D tentatively TRBD1 (5 bases). The CDR3 has 13 residues. Trimming took 8 bases from V and 4 from J, leaving 11 bases between them. CDR1 and CDR2 from the germline V gene are LNHNV and YYDKDF (reference sequence). The CDR3 nucleotides are TGTGCCACCGGGGCTACCTCCACCGGGGAGCTGTTTTTT. This gives the protein CATGATSTGELFF. Variable domain in full (rest from reference TRBV15 and TRBJ2-2): DAMVIQNPRYQVTQFGKPVTLSCSQTLNHNVMYWYQQKSSQAPKLLFHYYDKDFNNEADTPDNFQSRRPNTSFCFLDIRSPGLGDTAMYLCATGATSTGELFFGEGSRLTVL.

The V call is TRBV27, the J call TRBJ1-2, with 8 bases fitting TRBD1. The ends lost 5 bases at V and 5 bases at J; junction bases unmatched: 16. Germline assignment: CDR1 MNHEY and CDR2 SMNVEV (reference sequence). The CDR3 loop spans 17 amino acids. This CDR3 is CASSTGQGTLPGYGYTF. The DNA of the CDR3 is TGTGCCAGCAGTACCGGACAGGGAACACTCCCCGGGTATGGCTACACCTTC.

The chain uses TRBV27 and TRBJ2-1; TRBD2 matches 9 bases. The CDR3 has 17 amino acids. Germline V gives CDR1 MNHEY, CDR2 SMNVEV (reference sequence). Losses at the gene ends were 0 bases for V and 4 bases for J; bases not matched to a gene: 7. CDR3 bases: TGTGCCAGCAGTTTATCGATTAGCGGGAGTAAGTACAATGAGCAGTTCTTC. It translates to CASSLSISGSKYNEQFF.

The chain recombines TRBV27 with TRBJ2-2; a weak D match, TRBD1 (6 bases). This CDR3 has 15 residues. Trimming shortened V by 2 bases and J by 1 base, and 8 bases separated the two germline ends. The germline V gene encodes CDR1 MNHEY and CDR2 SMNVEV (reference sequence). The CDR3 loop is CASSLRQVNTGELFF. The CDR3 nucleotides read TGTGCCAGCAGTTTACGACAGGTGAACACCGGGGAGCTGTTTTTT.

The gene calls are TRBV14 and TRBJ2-5; D is tentatively TRBD1 or TRBD2 (7 bases each). The CDR3 is made up of 12 amino acids. Trimming took 8 bases from V and 4 from J, leaving 11 bases between them. From germline, CDR1 is SGHDN and CDR2 FVKESK. The CDR3: CASQGGRETQYF. The CDR3 DNA reads as TGTGCCAGCCAGGGGGGGCGAGAGACCCAGTACTTC.

The chain has TRBV4-3 and TRBJ2-5; 7 bases are a match to TRBD2. V shed 1 base, J shed 5 bases, and the junction held 7 bases outside the gene matches. The CDR3 is 15 residues long. The V gene's germline CDR1 is LGHNA and CDR2 YSLEER. The CDR3 sequence: CASSQGGLGGETQYF. Here the CDR3 DNA reads TGCGCCAGCAGCCAAGGAGGGTTGGGGGGGGAGACCCAGTACTTC.

The rearrangement links TRBV19 to TRBJ1-1; D possibly corresponds to TRBD1 (6 bases). The V and J ends lost 6 bases and 2 bases respectively, with 13 bases between them. This CDR3 is 14 amino acids long. From germline, CDR1 is LNHDA and CDR2 SQIVND (reference sequence). CDR3 DNA sequence: TGTGCCAGTAGGATCCGGGACACCAACACTGAAGCTTTCTTT. As protein: CASRIRDTNTEAFF. Looking up the rest from reference TRBV19 and TRBJ1-1 gives the full variable domain: DGGITQSPKYLFRKEGQNVTLSCEQNLNHDAMYWYRQDPGQGLRLIYYSQIVNDFQKGDIAEGYSVSREKKESFPLTVTSAQKNPTAFYLCASRIRDTNTEAFFGQGTRLTVV.

The chain links TRBV9 to TRBJ2-7, with D uncertain. Per the germline V gene, CDR1 is SGDLS and CDR2 is YYNGEE. This CDR3 comprises 13 residues. The V end lost 0 bases, the J end lost 6 bases, and 10 bases lay between the germline ends. This CDR3 is CASSVGGYAEQYF. The CDR3 DNA reads TGTGCCAGCAGCGTAGGCGGCTACGCCGAGCAGTACTTC.

This clone was detected once. The chain couples TRBV30 to TRBJ2-7, with 10 bases that match TRBD2. The CDR3 is 14 residues long. CDR1 GTSNPN and CDR2 SVGIG come from the germline V gene (reference sequence). The V and J ends lost 0 bases and 2 bases, in that order; junction bases with no gene match: 1. The DNA of the CDR3 is TGTGCCTGGAGTGTGCTAGCGGGAGCCTACGAGCAGTACTTC. Residues: CAWSVLAGAYEQYF. Looking up the rest from reference TRBV30 and TRBJ2-7 gives the full variable domain: SQTIHQWPATLVQPVGSPLSLECTVEGTSNPNLYWYRQAAGRGLQLLFYSVGIGQISSEVPQNLSASRPQDRQFILSSKKLLLSDSGFYLCAWSVLAGAYEQYFGPGTRLTVT.

The chain carries TRBV5-1 and TRBJ2-5; tentatively, D is TRBD1 or TRBD2 (5 bases each). V lost 1 base and J lost 5, with 12 bases in between. CDR3 size: 14 residues. The germline V gene encodes CDR1 SGHRS and CDR2 YFSETQ. The DNA for the CDR3 is TGCGCCAGCAGCTTGTCGACGGGGCGGGAGACCCAGTACTTC. It yields the protein CASSLSTGRETQYF.

The chain uses TRBV7-6 and TRBJ1-1, with D tentatively TRBD1 (6 bases). This CDR3 region has 14 residues. The V and J ends lost 0 bases and 5 bases respectively, with 10 bases between them. CDR1 is SGHVS and CDR2 is FNYEAQ in the germline V gene. CDR3 residues: CASSLAGGQTEAFF. The CDR3 nucleotides read TGTGCCAGCAGCTTAGCGGGGGGGCAGACTGAAGCTTTCTTT.

This chain links TRBV6-6 with TRBJ2-5; 12 bases are shared with TRBD1. Looked up from germline, CDR1 is MNHNY and CDR2 is SVGAGI (reference sequence). The length of the CDR3 is 15 residues. J lost 3 bases, V lost 8 bases, and 7 bases had no gene match. The CDR3 here is CASAPGTGGEETQYF. CDR3 nucleotides: TGTGCCAGCGCCCCAGGGACAGGGGGCGAAGAGACCCAGTACTTC.

The CDR3 region has the DNA TGCGCCAGCAGAGCTAGTAGCGGGAGGTCTTACGAGCAGTACTTC. Translated: CASRASSGRSYEQYF. This sequence joins TRBV10-2 and TRBJ2-7, with TRBD2 matching over 10 bases. J gave up 4 bases and V 6 bases, and 9 bases lay outside the gene matches. Germline V gene data show CDR1 as WSHSY and CDR2 as SAAADI. This CDR3 is built from 15 residues.

This clone appeared a single time. The chain links TRBV4-1 to TRBJ2-1, with TRBD2 as a possible D gene (6 bases). Germline CDR1 reads MGHRA; CDR2 reads YSYEKL. Trimming pared 0 bases from V and 10 bases from J, leaving 19 bases between. The CDR3 consists of 16 residues. The CDR3 protein is CASSQDGRQGFSEQFF. CDR3 nucleotides: TGCGCCAGCAGCCAAGATGGGAGGCAGGGCTTCAGCGAGCAGTTCTTC.

This clone was found once. The rearrangement links TRBV2 to TRBJ2-1; no clear D. From germline, CDR1 is SNHLY and CDR2 FYNNEI. Trimming took off 7 bases at V and 4 bases at J, with 8 bases between the two ends. CDR3 size: 12 residues. CDR3 loop: CASKGGYNEQFF. The CDR3 coding sequence is TGTGCCAGCAAGGGCGGTTACAATGAGCAGTTCTTC.

This clone was seen a single time. V and J are TRBV15 and TRBJ2-2, with D unclear. CDR1 LNHNV and CDR2 YYDKDF come from the germline V gene (reference sequence). Trimming took off 0 bases at V and 3 bases at J, with 11 bases between the two ends. CDR3 length: 16 residues. The CDR3 DNA sequence: TGTGCCACCAGCAGAGAGGCCAGGAGCTACACCGGGGAGCTGTTTTTT. It encodes CATSREARSYTGELFF. Filled out from reference TRBV15 and TRBJ2-2, the complete variable domain reads DAMVIQNPRYQVTQFGKPVTLSCSQTLNHNVMYWYQQKSSQAPKLLFHYYDKDFNNEADTPDNFQSRRPNTSFCFLDIRSPGLGDTAMYLCATSREARSYTGELFFGEGSRLTVL.

For the CDR3, the DNA is TGTGCCAGCAGCCCAGAGGGGAATGAGCAGTTCTTC. Amino acids: CASSPEGNEQFF. The rearrangement joins TRBV7-6 to TRBJ2-1; D may be TRBD1 or TRBD2 (5 bases each). The germline V gene encodes CDR1 SGHVS and CDR2 FNYEAQ. V was clipped by 5 bases and J by 7 bases, with 9 bases between them. The CDR3 is 12 residues long.

The rearrangement joins TRBV14 to TRBJ1-1, with 10 bases lining up with TRBD1. The junction had 11 bases not matched to a gene; V was cut back by 3 bases and J by 10 bases. Germline CDR1 reads SGHDN; CDR2 reads FVKESK. The CDR3 has 15 amino acids. The CDR3: CASSHLDRGRLGAFF. DNA for the CDR3: TGTGCCAGCAGCCACCTAGACAGGGGGCGTCTAGGAGCTTTCTTT.

The chain combines TRBV9 with TRBJ2-1, with D possibly TRBD2 on 6 matching bases. CDR1 is SGDLS and CDR2 is YYNGEE in the germline V gene. V shed 7 bases and J shed 4 bases, with 18 bases lying between them. The CDR3 is 15 amino acids. CDR3 residues: CASGNRELGYNEQFF. CDR3 DNA sequence: TGTGCCAGCGGGAATCGGGAGCTAGGTTACAATGAGCAGTTCTTC. Full variable domain (missing parts from reference TRBV9 and TRBJ2-1): DSGVTQTPKHLITATGQRVTLRCSPRSGDLSVYWYQQSLDQGLQFLIQYYNGEERAKGNILERFSAQQFPDLHSELNLSSLELGDSALYFCASGNRELGYNEQFFGPGTRLTVL.

J is TRBJ1-2 and V is TRBV23-1, with D hard to call. TRBV23-1 is an open reading frame whose function is uncertain. Trimming took off 4 bases at V and 4 bases at J, with 19 bases between the two ends. This CDR3 spans 16 amino acids. In DNA form, the CDR3 reads TGCGCCAGCAGTCCGTATACTCGCGGCTATACCTATGGCTACACCTTC. Translating gives CASSPYTRGYTYGYTF.

The chain is built from TRBV28 and TRBJ2-7; 10 bases are a match to TRBD2. CDR1 MDHEN and CDR2 SYDVKM come from the germline V gene. The CDR3 is made up of 14 amino acids. Trimming cost V 7 bases and J 2 bases; bases outside gene matches: 5. The CDR3 loop is CASTGTSETYEQYF. The CDR3 coding sequence is TGTGCCAGCACCGGGACTAGCGAAACCTACGAGCAGTACTTC. Based on the CDR3 plus reference TRBV28 and TRBJ2-7, the full variable domain is DVKVTQSSRYLVKRTGEKVFLECVQDMDHENMFWYRQDPGLGLRLIYFSYDVKMKEKGDIPEGYSVSREKKERFSLILESASTNQTSMYLCASTGTSETYEQYFGPGTRLTVT.

V usage is TRBV7-9 and J usage is TRBJ2-1; 9 bases line up with TRBD1. The CDR3 runs to 14 residues. From germline, CDR1 is SEHNR and CDR2 FQNEAQ (reference sequence). V gave up 3 bases and J gave up 9 bases; unmatched junction bases: 6. The CDR3 reads CASSFRDRVSEQFF. For the CDR3, the DNA is TGTGCCAGCAGCTTTAGGGACAGGGTTTCTGAGCAGTTCTTC. The full variable domain, completed using reference TRBV7-9 and TRBJ2-1, is DTGVSQNPRHKITKRGQNVTFRCDPISEHNRLYWYRQTLGQGPEFLTYFQNEAQLEKSRLLSDRFSAERPKGSFSTLEIQRTEQGDSAMYLCASSFRDRVSEQFFGPGTRLTVL.

The chain combines TRBV5-6 with TRBJ2-1; 13 nucleotides agree with TRBD2. Germline trimming cut 0 bases from V and 7 bases from J; bases unmatched to any gene: 4. Germline V gene sequence: CDR1 SGHDT, CDR2 YYEEEE. The CDR3 sequence is 16 residues long. The CDR3 reads CASSLGKLAGGNEQFF. In nucleotides, the CDR3 is TGTGCCAGCAGCTTGGGGAAACTAGCGGGAGGGAATGAGCAGTTCTTC.

The rearrangement joins TRBV5-6 to TRBJ1-5; the match to TRBD1 covers 9 bases. From germline, CDR1 is SGHDT and CDR2 YYEEEE. There are 14 residues in the CDR3. The V and J ends lost 4 bases and 7 bases, in that order; junction bases with no gene match: 6. CDR3 loop: CASSTRDREQPQHF. DNA for the CDR3: TGTGCCAGCAGCACTAGGGACAGGGAGCAGCCCCAGCATTTT.